The rows below give T cell receptor beta chains drawn from one sample of a study of technical replicates of blood from a few donors. This table comes from immunoSEQ multiplex PCR, and its TCRdb copy is limited to in-frame clones, with some not included. The table lists more than 55,000 clones, roughly nine tenths of them singletons. Material for sequencing was PBMCs. Receptor source: a human donor in good health. Some clones in this sample may be carry-over from other donors' samples. The CDR3 runs from the conserved cysteine through the conserved F or W. D genes are given only for firm matches. Clone size is not always given. Where it is, it says once, few, many or a class for expanded clones.

D gene | clone size | J gene | V gene | CDR3 DNA | CDR3 protein
. | . | TRBJ2-1 | TRBV30 | TGTGCCTGGACCAGGAAGGACTCGGTCTCCTACAATGAGCAGTTCTTC | CAWTRKDSVSYNEQFF
TRBD1 | . | TRBJ1-2 | TRBV30 | TGTGCCTGTGGACAGGGCTATGGCTACACCTTC | CACGQGYGYTF
. | . | TRBJ1-3 | TRBV7-2 | TGTGCCAGCAGCTTAGGACAGATCTCTGGAAACACCATATATTTT | CASSLGQISGNTIYF
TRBD1 | . | TRBJ1-2 | TRBV10-3 | TGTGCCATCAGTGAGCGAACAGGGGTTTATGGCTACACCTTC | CAISERTGVYGYTF
. | few | TRBJ1-1 | TRBV23-1 | TGCGCCAGCAGTCCCGGCTTAAGGGAGGAAGCTTTCTTT | CASSPGLREEAFF
TRBD1 | . | TRBJ1-5 | TRBV4-1 | TGCGCCAGCAGCCAGCCAGGACAGGGGGCGTCTCAGCCCCAGCATTTT | CASSQPGQGASQPQHF
. | . | TRBJ1-2 | TRBV6-6 | TGTGCCAGCAGCCCAGGCCCCGATGCCCACTATGGCTACACCTTC | CASSPGPDAHYGYTF
. | . | TRBJ2-5 | TRBV7-7 | TGTGCCAGCAGCTGGACTTATCAAGAGACCCAGTACTTC | CASSWTYQETQYF
. | . | TRBJ1-1 | TRBV7-9 | TGTGCCAGCAGCCCCACCCTGGGGGGGAACACTGAAGCTTTCTTT | CASSPTLGGNTEAFF
TRBD2 | . | TRBJ2-7 | TRBV7-3 | TGTGCCAGCAGCTTAGGGGCTAGCGGAGGCTCCTACGAGCAGTACTTC | CASSLGASGGSYEQYF
TRBD1 | once | TRBJ2-7 | TRBV10-3 | TGTGCCATCAGTGAAGGGACAGGGGTTCCCTACGAGCAGTACTTC | CAISEGTGVPYEQYF
TRBD2 | . | TRBJ2-1 | TRBV7-4 | TGTGCCAGCAGCGAGCCCATCCGGGACTATTACGAGGGGGAGCAGTTCTTC | CASSEPIRDYYEGEQFF
. | once | TRBJ1-1 | TRBV10-3 | TGTGCCATCGGCGGTGAGGGTGGGAACACTGAAGCTTTCTTT | CAIGGEGGNTEAFF
. | . | TRBJ1-6 | TRBV6-1 | TGTGCCAGCAGTGATATGCTGGCTAATTCACCCCTCCACTTT | CASSDMLANSPLHF
. | . | TRBJ1-5 | TRBV4-2 | TGTGCCAGCAGCCAAGTTTTCCCAGGGGTGGGCAATCAGCCCCAGCATTTT | CASSQVFPGVGNQPQHF
TRBD1 | . | TRBJ1-6 | TRBV7-9 | TGTGCCAGCAGTTCAAGTAGGGGGACAGGGGCGAATTCACCCCTCCACTTT | CASSSSRGTGANSPLHF
. | . | TRBJ2-3 | TRBV13 | TGTGCCAGCAGTCCCCGGAGCGGGAGCACAGATACGCAGTATTTT | CASSPRSGSTDTQYF
. | . | TRBJ2-1 | TRBV27 | TGTGCCAGCAGTCCTCGGGGGTGGAAGGGGGCGAATACATATGAGCAGTTCTTC | CASSPRGWKGANTYEQFF
. | . | TRBJ2-3 | TRBV5-1 | TGCGCCAGCAGCTTTGACAACACAGATACGCAGTATTTT | CASSFDNTDTQYF
TRBD2 | . | TRBJ2-5 | TRBV9 | TGTGCCAGCAGCCCTTATAGCGGGGAAGAGACCCAGTACTTC | CASSPYSGEETQYF
. | . | TRBJ2-3 | TRBV7-9 | TGTGCCAGCAGCTTGCAGGGCCGAGATACGCAGTATTTT | CASSLQGRDTQYF
. | . | TRBJ1-2 | TRBV18 | TGTGCCAGCTCACCCCCACAGGACGCGGTAGGCTACACCTTC | CASSPPQDAVGYTF
. | . | TRBJ2-1 | TRBV4-2 | TGTGCCAGCAGCCAAGATAGGCAGGGGCTAGGGCAGTTCTTC | CASSQDRQGLGQFF